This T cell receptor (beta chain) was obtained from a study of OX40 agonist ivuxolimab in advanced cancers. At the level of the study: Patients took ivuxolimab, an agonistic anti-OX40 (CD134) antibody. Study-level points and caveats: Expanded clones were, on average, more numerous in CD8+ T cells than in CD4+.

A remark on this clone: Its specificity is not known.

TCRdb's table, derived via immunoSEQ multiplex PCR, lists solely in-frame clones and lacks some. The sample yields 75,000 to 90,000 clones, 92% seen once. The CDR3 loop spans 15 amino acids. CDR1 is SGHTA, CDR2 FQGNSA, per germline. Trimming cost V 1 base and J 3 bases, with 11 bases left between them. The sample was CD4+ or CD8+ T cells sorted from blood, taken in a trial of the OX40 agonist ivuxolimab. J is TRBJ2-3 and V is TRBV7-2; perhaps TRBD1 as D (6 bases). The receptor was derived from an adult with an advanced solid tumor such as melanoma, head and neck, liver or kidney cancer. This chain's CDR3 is CASSLDRDRTDTQYF. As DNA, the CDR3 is TGTGCCAGCAGCTTAGACAGGGATCGGACAGATACGCAGTATTTT.